The 19 T cell receptor beta chains listed next were all sequenced from one sample in a study of T cell responses to AZD1222 COVID-19 vaccine. Libraries were prepared by immunoSEQ multiplex PCR; TCRdb keeps only in-frame clonotypes and omits some of them. Of roughly 120,000 clones listed, 70% to 85% are singletons. Specimen: peripheral blood, collected on day 0 of AZD1222 vaccination. The receptor source for this set is an adult in good health.

The chain carries TRBV5-5 and TRBJ2-1, with 9 bases lining up with TRBD1. V trimming: 4 bases; J trimming: 4 bases; junction bases outside the gene matches: 6. Germline V lookup: CDR1 SGHKS, CDR2 YYEKEE (reference sequence). The CDR3 runs to 15 residues. CDR3 region: CASSGGTGSYNEQFF. CDR3 in DNA: TGTGCCAGCAGCGGAGGGACAGGGTCGTACAATGAGCAGTTCTTC.

The rearrangement uses TRBV25-1 and TRBJ1-2; D remains unclear. This CDR3 is 14 amino acids long. V was clipped by 1 base and J by 11 bases, with 17 bases between them. Germline CDR1 MGHDK, CDR2 SYGVNS. CDR3 sequence: CASSESVDRLFYTF. CDR3 coding DNA: TGTGCCAGCAGTGAATCCGTCGATCGGTTGTTTTACACCTTC.

The genes are TRBV3-1 (or the pseudogene TRBV3-2) and TRBJ2-1; D call uncertain. Germline V gene lookup returns CDR1 LGHDT and CDR2 YNNKEL (reference sequence). Trimming removed 5 bases from V and 4 bases from J, with 15 bases in between. This CDR3 has 15 amino acids. The CDR3 sequence: CASSESVGKYNEQFF. CDR3 coding DNA: TGTGCCAGCAGCGAAAGCGTCGGAAAATACAATGAGCAGTTCTTC.

The chain combines TRBV11-1 with TRBJ2-1, with 7 bases fitting TRBD2. Germline values: CDR1 SGHAT, CDR2 FQDESV (reference sequence). CDR3 length: 12 amino acids. With V trimmed by 6 bases and J by 13 bases, 9 bases remained unmatched. CDR3 amino acids: CASSLRASGQFF. The CDR3 DNA reads as TGTGCCAGCAGTTTACGGGCTAGCGGACAGTTCTTC.

J is TRBJ1-1 and V is TRBV5-4, with D unclear. V gave up 4 bases and J gave up 4 bases, with 17 bases separating them. The germline gives CDR1 SGHNT, CDR2 YYREEE (reference sequence). CDR3 size: 15 residues. The CDR3 loop is CASSPTPGFVTEAFF. CDR3 sequence (DNA): TGTGCCAGCAGCCCCACGCCGGGATTCGTCACTGAAGCTTTCTTT. The variable domain in full, with the rest retrieved from reference TRBV5-4 and TRBJ1-1, is ETGVTQSPTHLIKTRGQQVTLRCSSQSGHNTVSWYQQALGQGPQFIFQYYREEENGRGNFPPRFSGLQFPNYSSELNVNALELDDSALYLCASSPTPGFVTEAFFGQGTRLTVV.

The rearrangement links TRBV28 to TRBJ2-3; D may be TRBD1 (6 bases). The V end lost 3 bases, the J end lost 4 bases, and 11 bases lay between the germline ends. The germline gives CDR1 MDHEN, CDR2 SYDVKM. The CDR3 totals 14 residues. The CDR3 reads CASSFSRGADTQYF. The CDR3 DNA is TGTGCCAGCAGTTTCTCCAGGGGCGCAGATACGCAGTATTTT.

This clone was detected once. The chain has TRBV27 and TRBJ1-6; perhaps TRBD1 as D (5 bases). The CDR3 covers 16 residues. With 3 bases removed from V and 8 bases from J, the gap between germline ends came to 17 bases. Germline V gives CDR1 MNHEY, CDR2 SMNVEV (reference sequence). The CDR3 bases are TGTGCCAGCAGTTTTCCTCGACAGAAAATAGATTCACCCCTCCACTTT. Encoded protein: CASSFPRQKIDSPLHF.

The V call is TRBV5-6, the J call TRBJ2-3; 15 bases map to TRBD2. J lost 5 bases, V lost 4 bases, and 8 bases had no gene match. This CDR3 is 17 amino acids long. Germline CDR1 and CDR2: SGHDT and YYEEEE. The DNA of the CDR3 is TGTGCCAGCAGCAAATGGACTAGCGGGGGGGCGAAAGATACGCAGTATTTT. This translates into CASSKWTSGGAKDTQYF.

The chain carries TRBV10-3 and TRBJ2-7; possibly TRBD1 for D (6 bases). The CDR3 is 12 residues long. The germline V gene encodes CDR1 ENHRY and CDR2 SYGVKD. V lost 5 bases, J lost 2 bases, and 7 bases lay in between. The CDR3 DNA reads as TGTGCCATCAGTACAGGGACCTACGAGCAGTACTTC. Amino acids: CAISTGTYEQYF.

The chain is built from TRBV7-9 and TRBJ2-3; either TRBD1 or TRBD2 may supply D (5 bases each). Germline V gene data show CDR1 as SEHNR and CDR2 as FQNEAQ (reference sequence). The CDR3 totals 14 residues. The V and J ends lost 5 bases and 1 base respectively, with 10 bases between them. The CDR3 spells CASSPWDRTDTQYF. CDR3 nucleotide sequence: TGTGCCAGCAGCCCATGGGACCGCACAGATACGCAGTATTTT. Filled out from reference TRBV7-9 and TRBJ2-3, the complete variable domain reads DTGVSQNPRHKITKRGQNVTFRCDPISEHNRLYWYRQTLGQGPEFLTYFQNEAQLEKSRLLSDRFSAERPKGSFSTLEIQRTEQGDSAMYLCASSPWDRTDTQYFGPGTRLTVL.

J is TRBJ2-2 and V is TRBV6-5, with 9 nucleotides matching TRBD1. The CDR3 covers 14 residues. J gave up 6 bases and V 6 bases, and 5 bases lay outside the gene matches. CDR1 MNHEY and CDR2 SVGAGI come from the germline V gene. The CDR3 protein is CASRGTGFAGELFF. The CDR3 DNA follows: TGTGCCAGCAGAGGGACAGGGTTTGCCGGGGAGCTGTTTTTT.

The chain employs TRBV3-1 (or the pseudogene TRBV3-2) and TRBJ1-4, with unresolved D. The CDR3 length is 16 residues. V shed 2 bases and J shed 5 bases, with 15 bases lying between them. Germline V lookup: CDR1 LGHDT, CDR2 YNNKEL (reference sequence). Here the CDR3 reads CASSQLQREYNEKLFF. The CDR3 DNA is TGTGCCAGCAGCCAACTCCAACGGGAATACAATGAAAAACTGTTTTTT.

The rearrangement links TRBV4-1 to TRBJ2-2; D could derive from TRBD1 or TRBD2 (6 bases each). The CDR3 extends over 17 amino acids. Germline V gene data show CDR1 as MGHRA and CDR2 as YSYEKL. V lost 0 bases, J lost 4 bases, and 15 bases lay in between. The CDR3 region is CASSQEGGQGGTGELFF. The CDR3 bases are TGCGCCAGCAGCCAAGAAGGGGGGCAGGGAGGCACCGGGGAGCTGTTTTTT.

J is TRBJ1-2 and V is TRBV5-1, with D possibly matching TRBD1 (6 bases). Germline lookup yields CDR1 SGHRS and CDR2 YFSETQ. V dropped 4 bases and J dropped 8 bases, with 18 bases sitting between them. The CDR3 covers 14 residues. As DNA, the CDR3 is TGCGCCAGCAGCGCCGCCTTACAGGGATACGGCTACACCTTC. Translated: CASSAALQGYGYTF.

J is TRBJ2-6 and V is TRBV2, with unresolved D. Germline V CDR1 and CDR2: SNHLY, FYNNEI. There are 13 residues in the CDR3. Trimming pared 4 bases from V and 0 bases from J, leaving 1 base between. The CDR3 reads CASSGSGANVLTF. In DNA, the CDR3 is TGTGCCAGCAGTGGCTCTGGGGCCAACGTCCTGACTTTC.

The gene calls are TRBV19 and TRBJ1-4; tentative D call: TRBD1 (5 bases). The V end lost 8 bases, the J end lost 2 bases, and 15 bases lay between the germline ends. This CDR3 contains 15 residues. Germline loops: CDR1 LNHDA, CDR2 SQIVND (reference sequence). The CDR3 spells CASSQGGGTNEKLFF. DNA of the CDR3: TGTGCCAGTTCCCAGGGAGGTGGGACTAATGAAAAACTGTTTTTT.

The chain is built from TRBV3-1 (or the pseudogene TRBV3-2) and TRBJ1-4; 7 nucleotides match TRBD1. The CDR3 covers 15 residues. The germline CDR1 and CDR2 sequences are LGHDT and YNNKEL (reference sequence). Unmatched junction bases numbered 8, after V lost 3 bases and J lost 7 bases. Written as DNA, the CDR3 is TGTGCCAGCAGCCAGGTGGGACAGTCGAGTGAAAAACTGTTTTTT. This encodes CASSQVGQSSEKLFF.

The CDR3 loop is CASSLGSNLPNYGYTF. The CDR3 region has the DNA TGTGCCAGCAGCTTGGGGTCCAACCTACCTAACTATGGCTACACCTTC. The chain uses TRBV5-6 and TRBJ1-2, with D hard to call. The germline V gene has CDR1 SGHDT and CDR2 YYEEEE. This CDR3 contains 16 residues. Trimming cost V 0 bases and J 0 bases, with 12 bases left between them.

The chain employs TRBV9 and TRBJ2-3, with D tentatively TRBD1 (6 bases). V lost 0 bases, J lost 12 bases, and 8 bases lay in between. The CDR3 sequence is 11 residues long. Germline CDR1 reads SGDLS; CDR2 reads YYNGEE. CDR3 sequence (DNA): TGTGCCAGCAGCGTAGAGGACAGTCAGTATTTT. Translated, it gives CASSVEDSQYF. The full variable domain, its missing parts supplied by reference TRBV9 and TRBJ2-3, is DSGVTQTPKHLITATGQRVTLRCSPRSGDLSVYWYQQSLDQGLQFLIQYYNGEERAKGNILERFSAQQFPDLHSELNLSSLELGDSALYFCASSVEDSQYFGPGTRLTVL.